This T cell receptor (beta chain) is from a study of T-cell memory formation after mild COVID-19. TCRdb analysed the 5' RACE reads with MiXCR anew, one entry per CDR3 protein. The table lists 470,000 or so distinct CDR3 sequences, 18% of them singletons. The source material was PBMCs or a T cell subset sorted from them (not recorded which). The receptor was isolated from an adult woman who had mild COVID-19 (a few samples of this study predate the infection). Cell type and time point are not known.

The CDR3 protein is CASSILAGQGNEQYF. As DNA, the CDR3 is TGTGCCAGTAGTATATTGGCGGGACAGGGGAACGAGCAGTACTTC. The chain employs TRBV19 and TRBJ2-7; 10 nucleotides align to TRBD1. CDR3 length equals 15 residues. After removal of 2 bases from V and 5 bases from J, the junction contained 6 bases not matched to a gene. Germline CDR1 is LNHDA and CDR2 is SQIVND (reference sequence).